Listed here are 23 T cell receptor beta chains from one sample, sequenced in a study of CXCR3-negative and CXCR3-positive naive CD8 T cells. The study's findings and limits: Researchers report that CXCR3-positive naive cells carry more hydrophobic TRB CDR3s than CXCR3-negative naive cells.

These receptors are not linked to any known antigen. TRB cDNA libraries were made by UMI-labeled 5' RACE. For each CDR3 protein, TCRdb gives one entry from its re-call of the 5' RACE reads, without DNA. This table lists roughly 80,000 distinct CDR3 sequences. Material for sequencing was naive CXCR3+ CD8+ T cells from blood. Subset: CD45RO-CCR7+CD27+CD95- naive CD8+ T cells expressing CXCR3 (TNR3+). These receptors originate from a human donor in good health. Some clones in this sample may be carry-over from other donors' samples.

The J gene is TRBJ2-7, the V gene TRBV5-1; TCRdb outputs TRBD2, but without DNA this stays unchecked. The germline CDR1 and CDR2 sequences are SGHRS and YFSETQ. The CDR3 is 14 amino acids. This chain's CDR3 is CASSFGRLSYEQYF.

The chain recombines TRBV20-1 with TRBJ2-7; no DNA is available, so the TRBD2 call from TCRdb remains unchecked. This CDR3 has 16 amino acids. Germline lookup yields CDR1 DFQATT and CDR2 SNEGSKA (reference sequence). The CDR3 loop is CSAKSGTSGESYEQYF.

The chain combines TRBV20-1 with TRBJ1-6. Germline CDR1 DFQATT, CDR2 SNEGSKA (reference sequence). The CDR3 totals 16 residues. The CDR3 loop reads CSALFSTGIYNSPLHF.

The J gene is TRBJ2-3, the V gene TRBV4-2. The germline gives CDR1 LGHNA, CDR2 YNFKEQ. The CDR3 runs to 13 residues. CDR3 loop: CASSQEWADTQYF.

The V and J genes are TRBV7-9 and TRBJ2-7; TCRdb reports TRBD1, a call that lacks DNA to check it against. Germline V gives CDR1 SEHNR, CDR2 FQNEAQ (reference sequence). The CDR3 loop spans 14 amino acids. CDR3 region: CASSASGTIYEQYF. Together with reference TRBV7-9 and TRBJ2-7, the CDR3 gives the full variable domain: DTGVSQNPRHKITKRGQNVTFRCDPISEHNRLYWYRQTLGQGPEFLTYFQNEAQLEKSRLLSDRFSAERPKGSFSTLEIQRTEQGDSAMYLCASSASGTIYEQYFGPGTRLTVT.

The genes are TRBV5-1 and TRBJ2-7; TCRdb lists TRBD1, though no DNA is available to test this call. The CDR3 extends over 19 amino acids. Germline V gives CDR1 SGHRS, CDR2 YFSETQ. The CDR3 sequence is CASSRGAQILRDISYEQYF.

The chain combines TRBV6-5 with TRBJ2-7; TCRdb indicates TRBD1, and absent DNA this call remains unverified. In germline, CDR1 is MNHEY, CDR2 SVGAGI. This CDR3 spans 13 amino acids. CDR3 in amino acids: CASSGTGDYEQYF.

The rearrangement joins TRBV4-1 to TRBJ2-1. Germline V gives CDR1 MGHRA, CDR2 YSYEKL. CDR3 size: 15 residues. CDR3 region: CASSHLWTTSDEQFF.

V gene TRBV4-1 combines with J gene TRBJ1-1; TCRdb gives TRBD1 as the D gene, but with no DNA this cannot be confirmed. Germline V gene data show CDR1 as MGHRA and CDR2 as YSYEKL. CDR3 length: 14 residues. CDR3 sequence: CASSQGVGDTEAFF.

The rearrangement links TRBV6-5 to TRBJ2-1; TCRdb reports TRBD2, a call that lacks DNA to check it against. Germline V gene data show CDR1 as MNHEY and CDR2 as SVGAGI. CDR3 size: 17 residues. CDR3 amino acids: CASSYTPGLEIPNEQFF.

CDR3 residues: CASSPEGSYEQYF. This rearrangement joins TRBV4-1 to TRBJ2-7. This CDR3 contains 13 residues. Germline V gene data show CDR1 as MGHRA and CDR2 as YSYEKL.

The chain joins TRBV5-1 to TRBJ2-1; no DNA is available, so the TRBD2 call from TCRdb remains unchecked. In germline, CDR1 is SGHRS, CDR2 YFSETQ. CDR3 length: 16 residues. The CDR3 loop is CASSLASSGAYNEQFF.

The genes are TRBV28 and TRBJ2-5; the TCRdb call, TRBD2, lacks DNA for checking. Germline V gene data show CDR1 as MDHEN and CDR2 as SYDVKM. This CDR3 region has 14 residues. The CDR3: CASSDSGRSETQYF.

V is TRBV20-1 and J is TRBJ2-1; there is no DNA to check the TCRdb D call of TRBD2. CDR1 DFQATT and CDR2 SNEGSKA come from the germline V gene (reference sequence). The CDR3 totals 14 residues. The CDR3 protein is CSAREGLAWTEQFF.

The rearrangement links TRBV28 to TRBJ2-2; TCRdb's D call, TRBD1, is unchecked because there is no DNA. The germline V gene encodes CDR1 MDHEN and CDR2 SYDVKM. CDR3 length: 15 amino acids. CDR3 protein: CASSPGGVNTGELFF.

The J gene is TRBJ2-6, the V gene TRBV7-9; the TRBD1 assignment by TCRdb is unverifiable without DNA. Germline V gene sequence: CDR1 SEHNR, CDR2 FQNEAQ (reference sequence). The CDR3 sequence is 19 residues long. CDR3 loop: CASSALRTGLNSGANVLTF.

This chain joins TRBV29-1 and TRBJ2-7. The CDR3 is 11 amino acids. Germline V CDR1 and CDR2: SQVTM, ANQGSEA. This chain's CDR3 is CSVEETQGQYF.

The V call is TRBV6-5, the J call TRBJ2-5; TCRdb's D call, TRBD1, is unchecked because there is no DNA. This CDR3 is 14 amino acids long. The V gene's germline CDR1 is MNHEY and CDR2 SVGAGI. CDR3 sequence reads: CASSHRDLGETQYF.

V and J are TRBV14 and TRBJ2-2; TCRdb reports TRBD1, a call that lacks DNA to check it against. Germline CDR1 reads SGHDN; CDR2 reads FVKESK. CDR3 size: 16 residues. The CDR3 is CASSHPWGANTGELFF.

This chain links TRBV25-1 with TRBJ1-4. This CDR3 has 13 amino acids. CDR1 and CDR2 from the germline V gene are MGHDK and SYGVNS. CDR3 region: CASSVGTNEKLFF.

The chain recombines TRBV7-2 with TRBJ2-1; TCRdb selects TRBD2, and the lack of DNA leaves this call unchecked. The CDR3 runs to 15 residues. Germline CDR1 and CDR2: SGHTA and FQGNSA. The CDR3 here is CASSLGGTSNIGQFF.

This chain connects TRBV19 to TRBJ2-5; TCRdb proposes TRBD1, but this gene call is untestable without DNA. The CDR3 length is 17 residues. Germline CDR1 is LNHDA and CDR2 is SQIVND (reference sequence). This CDR3 is CASSPTTGSTFQETQYF.

V is TRBV4-1 and J is TRBJ1-1; TCRdb proposes TRBD1, but this gene call is untestable without DNA. CDR3 size: 16 residues. Per the germline V gene, CDR1 is MGHRA and CDR2 is YSYEKL. This CDR3 is CASSQEPPEVNTEAFF.